This T cell receptor (beta chain) is drawn from a study of T cell repertoires in cytomegalovirus infection. Study details: Public signatures in TCR beta pointed to CMV infection and matching HLA type.

Study results and limitations: Clonotype analysis showed dominance of the ex vivo response by HLA-C-restricted CMV-specific TCR beta clonotypes.

As regards this clonotype: Its antigen is unknown.

Germline loops: CDR1 LNHDA, CDR2 SQIVND (reference sequence). The CDR3 consists of 13 residues. With 11 bases removed from V and 4 bases from J, the gap between germline ends came to 17 bases. TCRdb re-called the reads through MiXCR, storing one row per CDR3 protein. The sample contains under 800,000 distinct CDR3 sequences, 20% to 25% of which appear only once. This receptor was obtained from a human donor in good health (CMV status not recorded). Some clones in this sample may be carry-over from other donors' samples. The sample comprised CD8+ T cells from PBMCs. The gene calls are TRBV19 and TRBJ1-2; TRBD1 might be the D (5 bases). For the CDR3, the DNA is TGTGCCTCTAATCCGGGACCGATCTATGGCTACACCTTC. It encodes CASNPGPIYGYTF.